Given below is one T cell receptor beta chain in context. Its antigen is undetermined. The CDR3 is made up of 13 amino acids. Trimming took 7 bases from V and 3 from J, leaving 10 bases between them. The germline CDR1 and CDR2 sequences are MNHNS and SASEGT. The primer mix had 60 Vbeta and 13 Jbeta primers. TCRdb's copy holds only in-frame clones and misses some; the assay was immunoSEQ multiplex PCR. This repertoire shows fewer than 300,000 clones, around 86% found once; its top ten account for 3.5% to 4%. The record originates from a study of cytomegalovirus exposure and HLA in healthy donors. Overall study results and limits: Productive rates of about 90% or about 30% were seen for most TCR beta V segments in an earlier analysis. TCR beta chain V- and J-gene trimming was linked, in a later analysis, to a missense variant in DCLRE1C.

The receptor was isolated from a man aged 35-49 years in good health and CMV-seropositive. Sequencing was carried out using PBMCs. The chain couples TRBV6-1 to TRBJ1-5; D is possibly TRBD1 (6 bases). The CDR3 spells CASTRGINQPQHF. The CDR3 DNA sequence: TGTGCCAGCACCAGGGGAATCAATCAGCCCCAGCATTTT.